This T cell receptor beta chain is drawn from a study of OX40 agonist ivuxolimab in advanced cancers. As for the study in general: Three patients responded partially, comprising one with hepatocellular carcinoma and two with cutaneous melanoma.

Measured with immunoSEQ multiplex PCR; TCRdb has only the in-frame clones, and not every one. The repertoire holds around 51,000 clones, with approximately 91% as singletons. Trimming took 2 bases from V and 2 from J, leaving 3 bases between them. The germline gives CDR1 MDHEN, CDR2 SYDVKM. This CDR3 has 13 residues. The rearrangement joins TRBV28 to TRBJ2-2; D ambiguous. The sample in question was CD4+ or CD8+ T cells sorted from blood, obtained in a trial of the OX40 agonist ivuxolimab. The clonotype comes from an adult with an advanced solid tumor such as melanoma, head and neck, liver or kidney cancer. This CDR3 reads CASSLGNTGELFF. The CDR3 DNA sequence: TGTGCCAGCAGTTTAGGCAACACCGGGGAGCTGTTTTTT. Full variable domain (outside the CDR3, taken from reference TRBV28 and TRBJ2-2): DVKVTQSSRYLVKRTGEKVFLECVQDMDHENMFWYRQDPGLGLRLIYFSYDVKMKEKGDIPEGYSVSREKKERFSLILESASTNQTSMYLCASSLGNTGELFFGEGSRLTVL.